These 6 T cell receptor beta chains originate from one sample sequenced in a study of post-analysis software for immune sequencing data. These receptors have no identified antigens. cDNA libraries of TCR beta carried unique molecular identifiers. TCRdb processed the PCR reads anew with MiXCR; each CDR3 protein has one entry. The table lists hundreds of thousands of distinct CDR3 sequences, more than 30% of them singletons. Findings and limits, study-wide: Among several TRBV segments more frequent in patients than controls were TRBV5-6, TRBV5-1 and TRBV20-1.

The specimen sequenced was blood. The receptors were sampled from a girl aged 2-10 years with multiple sclerosis.

J is TRBJ2-1 and V is TRBV20-1; a weak D match, TRBD2 (6 bases). The CDR3 totals 14 residues. Between the trimmed V and J ends, which lost 5 bases and 7 bases, there was a span of 18 bases. CDR1 is DFQATT, CDR2 SNEGSKA, per germline (reference sequence). CDR3 amino acids: CSASGGLLRNEQFF. The CDR3 DNA reads TGCAGTGCTTCTGGGGGACTGTTAAGGAATGAGCAGTTCTTC.

This clonotype was observed a handful of times. The CDR3 spells CSVTRDRSLNEKLFF. The CDR3, as DNA: TGCAGCGTTACCCGGGACAGGTCGTTAAATGAAAAACTGTTTTTT. The chain combines TRBV29-1 with TRBJ1-4; 8 positions match TRBD1. The CDR3 has 15 residues. The germline V gene has CDR1 SQVTM and CDR2 ANQGSEA. V trimming: 5 bases; J trimming: 5 bases; junction bases outside the gene matches: 10.

This clonotype has only a few counts. This chain uses TRBV28 with TRBJ2-4; 7 bases map to TRBD1. The last part of the DNA fits TRBJ2-7 better; the J call may be wrong. This CDR3 is built from 15 residues. CDR1 is MDHEN, CDR2 SYDVKM, per germline. CDR3 sequence: CASSSPGTDTYEQYF. The CDR3 nucleotides are TGTGCCAGCAGTTCTCCCGGGACAGATACCTACGAGCAGTACTTC.

Many counts were recorded for this clonotype. The chain employs TRBV29-1 and TRBJ2-3; D unclear. Germline lookup yields CDR1 SQVTM and CDR2 ANQGSEA. V lost 0 bases, J lost 1 base, and 17 bases lay in between. The CDR3 runs 17 residues. The CDR3 DNA follows: TGCAGCGTTGAAGATACAAGTGGGCTTCCTCGCACAGATACGCAGTATTTT. This encodes CSVEDTSGLPRTDTQYF.

Of note for this clonotype: The junction differs from germline at one of its ends, possibly a read error. This sequence joins TRBV7-3 and TRBJ2-1; 10 nucleotides match TRBD1. Germline V gene sequence: CDR1 SGHTA, CDR2 FQGTGA. The CDR3 loop spans 16 amino acids. CDR3 in DNA: TGTGCCAGCAGCTTATGGGGACAGGGGAGGGACAATGAGCAATTCTTC. It yields the protein CASSLWGQGRDNEQFF.

This rearrangement joins TRBV4-1 to TRBJ1-6, with unresolved D. Between the trimmed V and J ends, which lost 4 bases and 9 bases, there was a span of 13 bases. CDR1 and CDR2 (germline): MGHRA, YSYEKL. The CDR3 loop spans 14 amino acids. As DNA, the CDR3 is TGCGCCAGCAGCCCAGGAGATATGGGTTCACCCCTCCACTTT. Its protein product is CASSPGDMGSPLHF.